The clone carrying this T cell receptor beta chain has at least ten counts. A junction boundary mismatches the germline segment, possibly from a read error. These data come from a study of human T cells and chemical hapten exposure. TCRdb independently ran MiXCR on the RACE reads; one entry per CDR3 protein. The sample consists of 350,000 to 400,000 distinct CDR3 sequences, over 6% of them appearing once. Specified time point: patch test 2, 6 weeks after DPC sensitization. Treatment noted: therapeutic diphenylcyclopropenone sensitization with weekly scalp DPC. Before extraction, the whole blood was not fractionated, and total RNA was taken from it. In germline, CDR1 is SGDLS, CDR2 YYNGEE. The length of the CDR3 is 12 residues.

The TCR sequence derives from a woman younger than 30 with alopecia areata. Some clones in this sample may be carry-over from other donors' samples. The source was whole blood, collected in connection with sensitization to the hapten diphenylcyclopropenone (DPC). The V and J genes are TRBV9 and TRBJ1-3; unclear D gene. CDR3 sequence (DNA): TGTGCCAGCAGCGTAGATGGAAGGCTAACCCATTTT. Amino acids: CASSVDGRLTHF.